Shown below are 5 T cell receptor beta chains from a single sample sequenced in a study of T cell repertoires in cytomegalovirus infection. Via MiXCR, TCRdb re-called the reads, giving one row per CDR3 protein. The sample comprises approximately 130,000 distinct CDR3 sequences, 8.8% of which are singletons, and 9.5% to 13% rests with the top ten. Sequencing was carried out using PBMCs. These receptors were collected from a human donor in good health (CMV status not recorded). Some clones in this sample may be carry-over from other donors' samples.

This clonotype was seen a handful of times. The rearrangement uses TRBV2 and TRBJ1-4; D is unclear. Germline loops: CDR1 SNHLY, CDR2 FYNNEI. V dropped 8 bases and J dropped 0 bases, with 10 bases sitting between them. This CDR3 has 14 residues. CDR3 loop: CASALISTNEKLFF. In DNA form, the CDR3 reads TGTGCCAGCGCCCTGATATCAACTAATGAAAAACTGTTTTTT. The entire variable domain, with the rest obtained from reference TRBV2 and TRBJ1-4, is as follows: EPEVTQTPSHQVTQMGQEVILRCVPISNHLYFYWYRQILGQKVEFLVSFYNNEISEKSEIFDDQFSVERPDGSNFTLKIRSTKLEDSAMYFCASALISTNEKLFFGSGTQLSVL.

The V call is TRBV7-3, the J call TRBJ1-1, with D possibly being TRBD1 (5 bases). V gave up 6 bases and J gave up 4 bases, with 12 bases separating them. The CDR3 loop spans 13 amino acids. CDR1 is SGHTA, CDR2 FQGTGA, per germline. The CDR3 coding sequence is TGTGCCAGCAGTCGAGACAGCGGCACTGAAGCTTTCTTT. This gives the protein CASSRDSGTEAFF.

The chain links TRBV20-1 to TRBJ1-6, with unresolved D. The V end was cut by 6 bases, the J end by 4 bases, with 19 bases between. Germline V gene data show CDR1 as DFQATT and CDR2 as SNEGSKA (reference sequence). The CDR3 has 16 residues. The DNA of the CDR3 is TGCAGTGCCACCGTCGGGCAGAACATATATAATTCACCCCTCCACTTT. Translated: CSATVGQNIYNSPLHF.

This clonotype was counted many times. The rearrangement joins TRBV7-9 to TRBJ2-2; D not resolved. The CDR3 loop spans 14 amino acids. Germline CDR1 is SEHNR and CDR2 is FQNEAQ (reference sequence). The V end lost 0 bases, the J end lost 1 base, and 3 bases lay between the germline ends. In DNA, the CDR3 is TGTGCCAGCAGCTTAGCGGGGAACACCGGGGAGCTGTTTTTT. Translation: CASSLAGNTGELFF.

About this clonotype: This CDR3 fails to terminate in the conserved phenylalanine or tryptophan, so it likely reflects a read error. This chain uses TRBV20-1 with TRBJ2-3, with 10 bases that match TRBD2. Germline CDR1 is DFQATT and CDR2 is SNEGSKA (reference sequence). This CDR3 has 18 residues. The V gene end was trimmed by 3 bases and the J gene end by 2 bases; junction bases not matched to a gene: 14. The CDR3 bases are TGCAGTGCTAGTCGGTCACAAAGAAGCGGGGGGGCCACAGATACGCAGTATTCT. The encoded protein is CSASRSQRSGGATDTQYS.